This TCR beta chain was sequenced for a study of shared clonotypes between healthy human individuals. Per germline, CDR1 SGDLS and CDR2 YYNGEE. CDR3 length equals 16 residues. The ends were cut back, 2 bases at V and 2 bases at J, with 13 bases in the middle. Overall study findings and caveats: Since donors were few, the genetic and exposure-history diversity represented was limited. Clonotype sharing levels among donors were expected to vary with sequencing depth.

Repertoires were generated with immunoSEQ multiplex PCR, while TCRdb's copy carries only in-frame clones and drops some. The data contain around 690,000 clones, about nine tenths of them seen just once; the ten biggest clones take up around a third. On this clone itself: What it binds is not known.

Sequencing was carried out using memory CD8+ T cells from PBMCs. Subset specified: CD45RO+ cells pooled with CCR7-negative TemRA cells. The rearrangement joins TRBV9 to TRBJ2-2, with D possibly TRBD2 on 6 matching bases. This TCR was recovered from a man between 18 and 29 years old in good health. Some clones in this sample may be carry-over from other donors' samples. CDR3 in DNA: TGTGCCAGCAGCGTTTCGAGCGGGTCAAACACCGGGGAGCTGTTTTTT. Its protein is CASSVSSGSNTGELFF.